Sequencing of this T cell receptor beta chain was carried out in a study of cytomegalovirus exposure and HLA in healthy donors. CDR1 is GTSNPN and CDR2 is SVGIG in the germline V gene (reference sequence). The CDR3 sequence is 12 residues long. Trimming took off 3 bases at V and 8 bases at J, with 11 bases between the two ends. This clone has just one count. The target antigen is unknown. Study conclusions and caveats: In a later analysis, most CMV-associated TCR beta chains appeared HLA-restricted.

Primers: 60 Vbeta forward and 13 Jbeta reverse. Profiling relied on immunoSEQ multiplex PCR, and the TCRdb table lists in-frame clones only, not all of them. Of around 150,000 clones listed, 82% were seen once; the top ten hold around 1.5%. Source material: PBMCs. This receptor was taken from a girl between 5 and 17 years old in good health and CMV-seropositive. The rearrangement links TRBV30 to TRBJ2-1; no clear D. CDR3 DNA sequence: TGTGCCTGGAGCCCTCGAGATGATGAGCAGTTCTTC. Its translation: CAWSPRDDEQFF.